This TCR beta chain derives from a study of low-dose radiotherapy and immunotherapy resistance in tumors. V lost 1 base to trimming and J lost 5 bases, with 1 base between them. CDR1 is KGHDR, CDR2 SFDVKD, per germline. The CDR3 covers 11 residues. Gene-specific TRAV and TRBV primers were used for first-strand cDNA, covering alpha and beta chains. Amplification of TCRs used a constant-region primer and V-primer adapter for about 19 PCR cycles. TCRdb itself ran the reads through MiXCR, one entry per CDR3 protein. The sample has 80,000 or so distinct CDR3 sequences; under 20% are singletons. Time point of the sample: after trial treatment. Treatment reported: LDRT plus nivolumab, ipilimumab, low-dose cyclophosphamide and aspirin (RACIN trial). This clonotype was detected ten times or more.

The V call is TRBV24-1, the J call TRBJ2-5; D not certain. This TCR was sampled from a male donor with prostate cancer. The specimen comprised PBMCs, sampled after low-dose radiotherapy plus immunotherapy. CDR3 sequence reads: CATSDFETQYF. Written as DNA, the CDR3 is TGTGCCACCAGTGATTTCGAGACCCAGTACTTC.